The rows below give T cell receptor beta chains drawn from one sample of a study of cytotoxic CD8 clonotypes in ibrutinib-treated CLL. Assay used: immunoSEQ multiplex PCR; TCRdb lists only in-frame clones, some missing. The sample comprises some 200,000 clones, approximately 79% of which are singletons, and over 10% rests with the top ten. The input for sequencing was PBMCs, taken after 12 months of ibrutinib treatment. The receptors were gathered from a human donor with chronic lymphocytic leukemia. The CDR3 runs from the conserved cysteine through the conserved F or W. Fields, in order: CDR3 length, D gene, V gene, clone size, J gene, CDR3 DNA, CDR3 protein. The D gene is left open where the match is weak. Only some rows state a clone size, as once, few, many or a class for expanded clones.

len: 18; d_gene: .; v_gene: TRBV18; abundance: .; j_gene: TRBJ2-6; CDR3nt: TGTGCCAGCTCACCACGGGGTGACAGTTCGTCTGGGGCCAACGTCCTGACTTTC; CDR3aa: CASSPRGDSSSGANVLTF
len: 16; d_gene: .; v_gene: TRBV7-8; abundance: .; j_gene: TRBJ1-2; CDR3nt: TGTGCCAGCTCCACCCGGTGGGGGGCGCAGGGCTATGGCTACACCTTC; CDR3aa: CASSTRWGAQGYGYTF
len: 16; d_gene: .; v_gene: TRBV9; abundance: .; j_gene: TRBJ2-1; CDR3nt: TGTGCCAGCAGCGTAGGAGGTAGCGGAAGGTGGGATGAGCAGTTCTTC; CDR3aa: CASSVGGSGRWDEQFF
len: 16; d_gene: TRBD1; v_gene: TRBV25-1; abundance: once; j_gene: TRBJ2-1; CDR3nt: TGTGCCAGCAGTGGAATATCGGACAGGGTGGTGCATGAGCAGTTCTTC; CDR3aa: CASSGISDRVVHEQFF
len: 11; d_gene: .; v_gene: TRBV7-2; abundance: once; j_gene: TRBJ1-2; CDR3nt: TGTGCCAGCAGCCCTTGGGAAGGCTACACCTTC; CDR3aa: CASSPWEGYTF
len: 13; d_gene: .; v_gene: TRBV10-1; abundance: .; j_gene: TRBJ1-5; CDR3nt: TGCGCCAGCAGCCAGGGGCCTAATCAGCCCCAGCATTTT; CDR3aa: CASSQGPNQPQHF
len: 14; d_gene: .; v_gene: TRBV9; abundance: .; j_gene: TRBJ1-3; CDR3nt: TGTGCCAGCAGCGTAGAGGGGGTAGGAAACACCATATATTTT; CDR3aa: CASSVEGVGNTIYF
len: 12; d_gene: .; v_gene: TRBV7-6; abundance: .; j_gene: TRBJ2-7; CDR3nt: TGTGCCAGCAGCCGACTTGCGGGCGAGCAGTACTTC; CDR3aa: CASSRLAGEQYF
len: 14; d_gene: .; v_gene: TRBV2; abundance: .; j_gene: TRBJ1-2; CDR3nt: TGTGCCAGCAGTGCACAGGGCGCCGGGGGTGGCTACACCTTC; CDR3aa: CASSAQGAGGGYTF
len: 16; d_gene: .; v_gene: TRBV1; abundance: .; j_gene: TRBJ1-1; CDR3nt: TGCACCAGCAGCCAAGTAACACCCACCCTAAACACTGAAGCTTTCTTT; CDR3aa: CTSSQVTPTLNTEAFF
len: 12; d_gene: TRBD1; v_gene: TRBV29-1; abundance: once; j_gene: TRBJ1-5; CDR3nt: TGCAGCGTTGGACAGGGTGATCAGCCCCAGCATTTT; CDR3aa: CSVGQGDQPQHF
len: 14; d_gene: TRBD2; v_gene: TRBV27; abundance: .; j_gene: TRBJ2-7; CDR3nt: TGTGCCAGCAGTTTAATGGCAGGCGGGGGCGAGCAGTACTTC; CDR3aa: CASSLMAGGGEQYF
len: 14; d_gene: .; v_gene: TRBV5-1; abundance: .; j_gene: TRBJ2-7; CDR3nt: TGCGCCAGCAGCTTCGACAGACTCTCCTACGAGCAGTACTTC; CDR3aa: CASSFDRLSYEQYF
len: 14; d_gene: .; v_gene: TRBV7-8; abundance: .; j_gene: TRBJ2-1; CDR3nt: TGTGCCAGCAGCCTAACAACGGGGCTCAATGAGCAGTTCTTC; CDR3aa: CASSLTTGLNEQFF
len: 16; d_gene: TRBD1; v_gene: TRBV25-1; abundance: .; j_gene: TRBJ2-4; CDR3nt: TGTGCCAGCAGTGGGACAGGGATGAGGACCAAAAACATTCAGTACTTC; CDR3aa: CASSGTGMRTKNIQYF
len: 13; d_gene: TRBD1; v_gene: TRBV5-1; abundance: .; j_gene: TRBJ1-2; CDR3nt: TGCGCCAGCACGCGACAGGGGGCGTCTGGCTACACCTTC; CDR3aa: CASTRQGASGYTF
len: 14; d_gene: .; v_gene: TRBV6-1; abundance: .; j_gene: TRBJ1-2; CDR3nt: TGTGCCAGCAGTCCCCGGATGGTACCCTATGGCTACACCTTC; CDR3aa: CASSPRMVPYGYTF
len: 18; d_gene: .; v_gene: TRBV4-2; abundance: .; j_gene: TRBJ2-7; CDR3nt: TGTGCCAGCAGCCAAGATCTAGCAGCTCCGGTCGTCTCCTACGAGCAGTACTTC; CDR3aa: CASSQDLAAPVVSYEQYF
len: 16; d_gene: .; v_gene: TRBV5-1; abundance: .; j_gene: TRBJ2-2; CDR3nt: TGCGCCAGCAGCTTCTGGGTCACCACGAACACCGGGGAGCTGTTTTTT; CDR3aa: CASSFWVTTNTGELFF
len: 17; d_gene: .; v_gene: TRBV27; abundance: once; j_gene: TRBJ1-2; CDR3nt: TGTGCCAGCAGCCCAAAAGGGGTGTGGGGCCGAGACTATGGCTACACCTTC; CDR3aa: CASSPKGVWGRDYGYTF
len: 13; d_gene: .; v_gene: TRBV29-1; abundance: .; j_gene: TRBJ2-1; CDR3nt: TGCAGCTCCGGGGTAGCGGCGTCCAATGAGCAGTTCTTC; CDR3aa: CSSGVAASNEQFF
len: 11; d_gene: .; v_gene: TRBV18; abundance: .; j_gene: TRBJ1-2; CDR3nt: TGTGCCAGCTCACCACAGGACAGCTACACCTTC; CDR3aa: CASSPQDSYTF
len: 14; d_gene: .; v_gene: TRBV7-6; abundance: .; j_gene: TRBJ2-7; CDR3nt: TGTGCCAGCAGCCCCCAAGGTTGGAGAGGGGAGCAGTACTTC; CDR3aa: CASSPQGWRGEQYF
len: 15; d_gene: TRBD2; v_gene: TRBV25-1; abundance: .; j_gene: TRBJ2-3; CDR3nt: TGTGCCAGCTCCCGGACTAGCGGGGCCACAGATACGCAGTATTTT; CDR3aa: CASSRTSGATDTQYF
len: 13; d_gene: .; v_gene: TRBV29-1; abundance: once; j_gene: TRBJ1-1; CDR3nt: TGCAGCCGTAAGGACAGCAGGTACACTGAAGCTTTCTTT; CDR3aa: CSRKDSRYTEAFF
len: 14; d_gene: .; v_gene: TRBV25-1; abundance: .; j_gene: TRBJ2-3; CDR3nt: TGTGCCAGCGCCGCTCGGGTCATCACAGATACGCAGTATTTT; CDR3aa: CASAARVITDTQYF
len: 15; d_gene: TRBD1; v_gene: TRBV18; abundance: few; j_gene: TRBJ2-2; CDR3nt: TGTGCCAGCTCATCCGGGACAGGGAACACCGGGGAGCTGTTTTTT; CDR3aa: CASSSGTGNTGELFF
len: 16; d_gene: .; v_gene: TRBV18; abundance: .; j_gene: TRBJ2-5; CDR3nt: TGTGCCAGCTCACCACCGAACAGTCTTTACCAAGAGACCCAGTACTTC; CDR3aa: CASSPPNSLYQETQYF
len: 12; d_gene: .; v_gene: TRBV5-1; abundance: .; j_gene: TRBJ2-7; CDR3nt: TGCGCCAGCAGCCTAACCGCCTACGAGCAGTACTTC; CDR3aa: CASSLTAYEQYF
len: 10; d_gene: .; v_gene: TRBV30; abundance: few; j_gene: TRBJ1-1; CDR3nt: TGTGCCTGGGGAACCGGGCCCGCTTTCTTT; CDR3aa: CAWGTGPAFF
len: 13; d_gene: .; v_gene: TRBV5-4; abundance: .; j_gene: TRBJ1-2; CDR3nt: TGTGCCAGCAGCGTAGGACAGTTCTATGGCTACACCTTC; CDR3aa: CASSVGQFYGYTF
len: 13; d_gene: .; v_gene: TRBV5-1; abundance: few; j_gene: TRBJ2-1; CDR3nt: TGCGCCAGCAGCTTGGACAGGGTCACTGAGCAGTTCTTC; CDR3aa: CASSLDRVTEQFF
len: 15; d_gene: TRBD1; v_gene: TRBV19; abundance: .; j_gene: TRBJ1-2; CDR3nt: TGTGCCAGTACAGGGAGGGGACAGATAAACTATGGCTACACCTTC; CDR3aa: CASTGRGQINYGYTF
len: 16; d_gene: .; v_gene: TRBV4-1; abundance: .; j_gene: TRBJ2-7; CDR3nt: TGCGCCAGCAGCTCCCCAGTCGCCGGGAACTACTACGAGCAGTACTTC; CDR3aa: CASSSPVAGNYYEQYF
len: 13; d_gene: .; v_gene: TRBV7-2; abundance: few; j_gene: TRBJ1-2; CDR3nt: TGTGCCAGCAGCCCAGGAGGCGGCTATGGCTACACCTTC; CDR3aa: CASSPGGGYGYTF
len: 13; d_gene: .; v_gene: TRBV5-6; abundance: .; j_gene: TRBJ1-1; CDR3nt: TGTGCCAGCAGCCCAGGGTCCTTCCGGGGAGCTTTCTTT; CDR3aa: CASSPGSFRGAFF
len: 17; d_gene: TRBD2; v_gene: TRBV5-4; abundance: .; j_gene: TRBJ2-5; CDR3nt: TGTGCCAGCCGATATGATGGACTAGCGGGGGGTCAAGAGACCCAGTACTTC; CDR3aa: CASRYDGLAGGQETQYF
len: 14; d_gene: .; v_gene: TRBV7-3; abundance: .; j_gene: TRBJ1-1; CDR3nt: TGTGCCAGCAGCTTAGGGACGGATAACACTGAAGCTTTCTTT; CDR3aa: CASSLGTDNTEAFF
len: 13; d_gene: TRBD2; v_gene: TRBV4-1; abundance: .; j_gene: TRBJ2-1; CDR3nt: TGCGCCAGCAAAGAGCGGGGGGCCGATGAGCAGTTCTTC; CDR3aa: CASKERGADEQFF
len: 11; d_gene: .; v_gene: TRBV20-1; abundance: .; j_gene: TRBJ1-1; CDR3nt: TGCAGTGCCGAAACAAACACTGAAGCTTTCTTT; CDR3aa: CSAETNTEAFF
len: 16; d_gene: TRBD1; v_gene: TRBV28; abundance: .; j_gene: TRBJ1-2; CDR3nt: TGTGCCAGCAGTTTTAGTTCCCAACAGGGGACTCGGGGCTACACCTTC; CDR3aa: CASSFSSQQGTRGYTF
len: 13; d_gene: TRBD2; v_gene: TRBV7-2; abundance: .; j_gene: TRBJ2-3; CDR3nt: TGTGCCAGCAGGCCCGGGGGGGCAGATACGCAGTATTTT; CDR3aa: CASRPGGADTQYF
len: 16; d_gene: .; v_gene: TRBV12-2; abundance: .; j_gene: TRBJ2-5; CDR3nt: TGTGCAAGTCGACACCTAGCGGGAGAGGGCCAAGAGACCCAGTACTTC; CDR3aa: CASRHLAGEGQETQYF
len: 20; d_gene: TRBD2; v_gene: TRBV5-4; abundance: .; j_gene: TRBJ2-3; CDR3nt: TGTGCCAGCAGCTTGGAGGCCTGGCTAGTGGGAGGGAAGGACACAGATACGCAGTATTTT; CDR3aa: CASSLEAWLVGGKDTDTQYF
len: 15; d_gene: TRBD1; v_gene: TRBV5-1; abundance: .; j_gene: TRBJ2-2; CDR3nt: TGCGCCAGCAGCTCGGGACAGAACCCGCCCGGGGAGCTGTTTTTT; CDR3aa: CASSSGQNPPGELFF
len: 16; d_gene: .; v_gene: TRBV11-2; abundance: .; j_gene: TRBJ1-1; CDR3nt: TGTGCCAGCAGCCGCCCCTACAGTGGGGTGAACACTGAAGCTTTCTTT; CDR3aa: CASSRPYSGVNTEAFF